This T cell receptor beta chain was sequenced during a study of T cell responses to AZD1222 COVID-19 vaccine. Note on this clone: Its antigen is undetermined.

Study-wide results and limits: Spike-specific TCRs gained breadth and depth after people received two AZD1222 doses.

The data were produced by immunoSEQ multiplex PCR, yet TCRdb's version contains in-frame clones alone and is incomplete. The data show under 150,000 clones, roughly 82% seen once. The V and J ends lost 0 bases and 1 base respectively, with 7 bases between them. Germline V lookup: CDR1 SGHRS, CDR2 YFSETQ. The CDR3 is 15 residues long. This sequence joins TRBV5-1 and TRBJ2-2; D is perhaps TRBD1 (5 bases). This sequence originates from an adult who received the AZD1222 COVID-19 vaccine. The sample consisted of peripheral blood, taken 28 days after the second AZD1222 dose. CDR3 in amino acids: CASSLDTGNTGELFF. The CDR3 DNA reads as TGCGCCAGCAGCTTGGACACAGGGAACACCGGGGAGCTGTTTTTT.